This TCR beta chain was recorded in a study of T-cell reconstitution after alpha-beta-depleted transplantation in children. From germline, CDR1 is MGHRA and CDR2 YSYEKL. Trimming took 4 bases from V and 2 from J; bases not matched to a gene: 10. The CDR3 is 17 residues long. A TCRbeta library incorporating unique molecular identifiers was prepared. TCRdb reprocessed the PCR reads via MiXCR and lists one record per CDR3 protein. The sample has a few hundred thousand distinct CDR3 sequences; roughly 22% are singletons. The chain carries TRBV4-1 and TRBJ2-3; TRBD2 matches at 9 bases. Sequenced here: PBMCs from the stem cell graft donor, sampled from the stem cell graft. This sequence was found in a human donor who donated a stem cell graft to a child with acute myeloid leukemia. The CDR3 DNA sequence: TGCGCCAGCAGCCGAAGTCCGGGACTAGCATACACAGATACGCAGTATTTT. Translation: CASSRSPGLAYTDTQYF.